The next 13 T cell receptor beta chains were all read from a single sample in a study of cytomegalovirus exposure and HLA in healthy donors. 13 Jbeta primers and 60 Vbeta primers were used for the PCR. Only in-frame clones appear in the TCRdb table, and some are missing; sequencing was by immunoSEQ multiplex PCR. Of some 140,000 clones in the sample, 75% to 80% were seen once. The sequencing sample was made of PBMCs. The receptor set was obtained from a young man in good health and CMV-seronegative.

The CDR3: CASSPGGGTHNLYGYTF. The CDR3 coding sequence is TGTGCCAGCAGCCCTGGGGGGGGAACCCACAACCTCTATGGCTACACCTTC. The rearrangement uses TRBV9 and TRBJ1-2; weak D call: TRBD1 (5 bases). Germline V gives CDR1 SGDLS, CDR2 YYNGEE. V gave up 4 bases and J gave up 4 bases, with 23 bases separating them. The CDR3 covers 17 residues.

CDR3 nucleotide sequence: TGTGCCAGCAGCTTAGATCCCAGGCGTGGGTCCAAAAACATTCAGTACTTC. Its translation is CASSLDPRRGSKNIQYF. This chain joins TRBV11-3 and TRBJ2-4; D not resolved. Trimming took off 0 bases at V and 2 bases at J, with 14 bases between the two ends. The CDR3 is 17 amino acids. Germline V gene sequence: CDR1 SGHNT, CDR2 YENEEA.

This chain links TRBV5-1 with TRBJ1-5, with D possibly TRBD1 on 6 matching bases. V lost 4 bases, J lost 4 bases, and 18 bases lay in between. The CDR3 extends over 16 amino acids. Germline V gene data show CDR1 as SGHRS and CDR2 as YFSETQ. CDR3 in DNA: TGCGCCAGCAGCCCGGGGGCGGGGGGGGAAAATCAGCCCCAGCATTTT. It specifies CASSPGAGGENQPQHF.

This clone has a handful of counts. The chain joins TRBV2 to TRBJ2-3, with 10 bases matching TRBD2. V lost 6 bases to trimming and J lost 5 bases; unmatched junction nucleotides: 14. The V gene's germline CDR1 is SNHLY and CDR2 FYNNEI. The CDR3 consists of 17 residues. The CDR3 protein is CASRTFIAAGGRDTQYF. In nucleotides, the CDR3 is TGTGCCAGCAGGACCTTTATTGCAGCGGGAGGGCGAGATACGCAGTATTTT.

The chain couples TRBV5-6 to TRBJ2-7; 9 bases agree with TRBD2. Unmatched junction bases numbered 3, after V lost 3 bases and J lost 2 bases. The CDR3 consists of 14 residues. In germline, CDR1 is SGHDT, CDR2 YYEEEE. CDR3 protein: CASSWGLAAYEQYF. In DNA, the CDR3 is TGTGCCAGCAGCTGGGGACTAGCAGCCTACGAGCAGTACTTC. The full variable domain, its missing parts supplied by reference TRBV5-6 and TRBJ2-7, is DAGVTQSPTHLIKTRGQQVTLRCSPKSGHDTVSWYQQALGQGPQFIFQYYEEEERQRGNFPDRFSGHQFPNYSSELNVNALLLGDSALYLCASSWGLAAYEQYFGPGTRLTVT.

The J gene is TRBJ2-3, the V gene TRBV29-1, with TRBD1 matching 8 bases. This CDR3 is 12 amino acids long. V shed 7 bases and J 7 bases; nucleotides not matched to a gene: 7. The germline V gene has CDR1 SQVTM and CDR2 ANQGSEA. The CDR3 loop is CSGTQGANTQYF. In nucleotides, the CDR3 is TGCAGCGGGACCCAGGGGGCGAATACGCAGTATTTT.

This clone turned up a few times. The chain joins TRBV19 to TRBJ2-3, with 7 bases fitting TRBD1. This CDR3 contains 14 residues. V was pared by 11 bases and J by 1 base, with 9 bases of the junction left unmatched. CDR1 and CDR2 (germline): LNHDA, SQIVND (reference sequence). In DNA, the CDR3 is TGTGCCTCCTACAGGGGTGCCCGCACAGATACGCAGTATTTT. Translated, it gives CASYRGARTDTQYF.

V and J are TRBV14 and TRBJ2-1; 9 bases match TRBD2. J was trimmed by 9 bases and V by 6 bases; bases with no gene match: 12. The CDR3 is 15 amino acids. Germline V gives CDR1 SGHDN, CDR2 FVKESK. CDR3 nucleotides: TGTGCCAGCAGTCATCTTAGCGGGAGAAAAAGTGAGCAGTTCTTC. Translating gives CASSHLSGRKSEQFF.

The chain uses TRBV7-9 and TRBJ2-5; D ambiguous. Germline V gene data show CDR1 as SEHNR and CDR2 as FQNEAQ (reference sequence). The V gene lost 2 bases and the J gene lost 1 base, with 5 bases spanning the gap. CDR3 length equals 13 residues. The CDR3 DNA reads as TGTGCCAGCAGCTTACACAGCCAAGAGACCCAGTACTTC. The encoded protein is CASSLHSQETQYF.

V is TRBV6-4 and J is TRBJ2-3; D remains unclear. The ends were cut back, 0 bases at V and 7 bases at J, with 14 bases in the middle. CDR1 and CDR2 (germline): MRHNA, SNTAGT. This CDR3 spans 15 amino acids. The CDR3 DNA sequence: TGTGCCAGCAGTGACTCGGGCAGTAATTGGCATACGCAGTATTTT. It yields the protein CASSDSGSNWHTQYF.

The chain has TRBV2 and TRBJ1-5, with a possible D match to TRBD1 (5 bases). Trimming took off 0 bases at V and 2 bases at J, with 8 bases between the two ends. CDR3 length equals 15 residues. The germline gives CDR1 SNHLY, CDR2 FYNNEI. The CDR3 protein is CASSEALGGNQPQHF. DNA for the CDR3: TGTGCCAGCAGTGAAGCGCTAGGGGGCAATCAGCCCCAGCATTTT.

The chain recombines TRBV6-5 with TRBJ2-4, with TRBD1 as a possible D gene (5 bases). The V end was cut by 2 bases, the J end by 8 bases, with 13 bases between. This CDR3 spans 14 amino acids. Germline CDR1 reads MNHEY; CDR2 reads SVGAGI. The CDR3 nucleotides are TGTGCCAGCAGTTACACCCAGGGCCTCGACATTCAGTACTTC. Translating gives CASSYTQGLDIQYF.

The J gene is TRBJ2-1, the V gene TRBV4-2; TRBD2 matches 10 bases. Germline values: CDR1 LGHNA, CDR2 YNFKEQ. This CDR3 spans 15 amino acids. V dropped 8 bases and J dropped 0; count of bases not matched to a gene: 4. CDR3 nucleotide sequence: TGTGCCAGCCACGGGACTAGCGACTCCTACAATGAGCAGTTCTTC. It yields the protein CASHGTSDSYNEQFF.